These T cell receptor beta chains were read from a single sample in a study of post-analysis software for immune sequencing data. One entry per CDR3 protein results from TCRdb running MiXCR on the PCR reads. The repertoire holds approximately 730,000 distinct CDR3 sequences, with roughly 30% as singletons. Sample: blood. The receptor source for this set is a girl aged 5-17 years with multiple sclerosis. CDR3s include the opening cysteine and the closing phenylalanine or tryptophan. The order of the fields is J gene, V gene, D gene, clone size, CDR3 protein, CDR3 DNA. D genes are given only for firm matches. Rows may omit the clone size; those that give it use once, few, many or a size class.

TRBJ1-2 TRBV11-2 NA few CASRPVGRSGYTF TGTGCCAGCAGACCAGTGGGTCGCTCTGGCTACACCTTC
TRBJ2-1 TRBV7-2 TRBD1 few CASSPDRAAYNEQFF TGTGCCAGCAGCCCAGACAGGGCGGCCTACAATGAGCAGTTCTTC
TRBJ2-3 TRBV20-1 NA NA CSARVLAQGADTQYF TGCAGTGCTAGAGTGCTAGCCCAAGGGGCAGATACGCAGTATTTT
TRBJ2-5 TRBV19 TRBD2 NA CASSRLAGGTETQYF TGTGCCAGTAGCAGACTAGCGGGGGGTACCGAGACCCAGTACTTC
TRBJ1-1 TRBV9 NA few CASFGRLGAFF TGTGCCAGCTTCGGAAGATTAGGGGCTTTCTTT
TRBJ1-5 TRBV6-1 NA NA CASSERGLSNQPQHF TGTGCCAGCAGTGAACGGGGGCTGAGCAATCAGCCCCAGCATTTT
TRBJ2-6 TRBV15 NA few CATSGPQTGANVLTF TGTGCCACCAGCGGCCCCCAAACTGGGGCCAACGTCCTGACTTTC
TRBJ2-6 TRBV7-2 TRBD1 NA CASSLEGGYGANVLTF TGTGCCAGCAGCCTCGAAGGGGGCTATGGGGCCAACGTCCTGACTTTC
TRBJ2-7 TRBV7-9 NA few CASSLKGSPYEQYF TGTGCCAGCAGCTTAAAGGGGAGTCCCTACGAGCAGTACTTC
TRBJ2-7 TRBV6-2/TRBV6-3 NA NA CASRGIQDYEQYF TGTGCCAGCAGAGGGATACAGGACTACGAGCAGTACTTC
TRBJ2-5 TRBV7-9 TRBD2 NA CASSLTLAGVKTQYF TGTGCCAGCAGCTTAACACTAGCGGGCGTAAAGACCCAGTACTTC
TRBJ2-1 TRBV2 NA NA CASRVTGLREQFF TGTGCCAGCAGAGTAACAGGGCTACGTGAGCAGTTCTTC
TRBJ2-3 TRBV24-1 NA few CATRDPVSTDTQYF TGTGCCACCAGGGACCCTGTGTCGACAGATACGCAGTATTTT
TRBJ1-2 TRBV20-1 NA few CSARASALGYTF TGCAGTGCTAGGGCCTCCGCCCTCGGCTACACCTTC
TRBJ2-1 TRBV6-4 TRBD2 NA CASSPSGRRDNEQFF TGTGCCAGCAGTCCTAGCGGGAGAAGGGACAATGAGCAGTTCTTC
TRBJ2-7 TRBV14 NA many CASSQEGQSYFLDEQYF TGTGCCAGCAGCCAAGAGGGGCAGTCCTATTTTTTGGACGAGCAGTACTTC
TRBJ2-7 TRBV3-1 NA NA CASSQISGYEQYF TGTGCCAGCAGCCAGATTAGCGGCTACGAGCAGTACTTC
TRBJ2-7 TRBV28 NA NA CASSLIQRRVYEQYF TGTGCCAGCAGTCTAATTCAGAGGAGGGTCTACGAGCAGTACTTC
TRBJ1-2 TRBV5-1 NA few CASSLAHTVYGYTF TGCGCCAGCAGCTTGGCCCATACGGTCTATGGCTACACCTTC
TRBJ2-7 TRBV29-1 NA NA CSVEGGGASGEQYF TGCAGCGTTGAGGGCGGGGGCGCATCGGGCGAGCAGTACTTC
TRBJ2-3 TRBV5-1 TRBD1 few CASSLKTGPDTQYF TGCGCCAGCAGCTTAAAGACAGGGCCAGATACGCAGTATTTT
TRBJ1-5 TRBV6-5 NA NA CASSSGAVNLAPQHF TGTGCCAGCAGCTCCGGGGCCGTAAATCTGGCGCCCCAGCATTTT
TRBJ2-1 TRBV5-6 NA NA CASSLVTGTTGEQFF TGTGCCAGCAGCTTGGTCACAGGTACAACCGGTGAGCAGTTCTTC
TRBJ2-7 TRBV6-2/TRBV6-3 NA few CASSYLDGFLYEQYF TGTGCCAGCAGTTACCTGGACGGGTTCCTGTACGAGCAGTACTTC
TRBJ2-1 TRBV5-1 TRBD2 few CASSLVLAGGSTYNEQFF TGCGCCAGCAGCTTGGTACTAGCGGGAGGATCCACCTACAATGAGCAGTTCTTC
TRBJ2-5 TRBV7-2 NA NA CASSARGQETQYF TGTGCCAGCAGCGCCCGGGGACAAGAGACCCAGTACTTC
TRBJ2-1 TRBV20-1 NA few CSAGGDRYSEQFF TGCAGTGCAGGGGGGGACAGATATAGTGAGCAGTTCTTC
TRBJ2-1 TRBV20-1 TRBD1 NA CSASWDSPTGNEQFF TGCAGTGCTTCCTGGGACAGCCCTACGGGCAATGAGCAGTTCTTC
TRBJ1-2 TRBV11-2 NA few CASSLEVDYGYTF TGTGCCAGCAGCTTAGAGGTGGACTATGGCTACACCTTC
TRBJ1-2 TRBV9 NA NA CASSVNGANYGYTF TGTGCCAGCAGCGTAAATGGGGCCAACTATGGCTACACCTTC
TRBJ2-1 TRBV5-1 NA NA CASRSDWEYYNEQFF TGCGCCAGCAGATCGGACTGGGAGTACTACAATGAGCAGTTCTTC
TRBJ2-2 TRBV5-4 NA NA CASSSLGTGELFF TGTGCCAGCAGCTCCCTGGGGACCGGGGAGCTGTTTTTT
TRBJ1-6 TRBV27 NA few CASRPQGRESPLHF TGTGCCAGCAGACCCCAGGGGCGGGAGTCACCCCTCCACTTT
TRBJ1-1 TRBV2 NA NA CASSPDTGTEAFF TGTGCCAGCAGTCCTGACACGGGGACTGAAGCTTTCTTT
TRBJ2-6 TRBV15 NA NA CATSRALHRAAGANVLTF TGTGCCACCAGCAGAGCCCTCCACAGGGCTGCTGGGGCCAACGTCCTGACTTTC
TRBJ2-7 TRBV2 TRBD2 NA CASSPTASGRWNEQYF TGTGCCAGCAGTCCGACAGCTAGCGGGAGGTGGAATGAGCAGTACTTC
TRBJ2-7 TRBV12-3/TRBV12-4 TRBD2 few CASSGGAGGSHYEQYF TGTGCCAGCAGTGGGGGGGCGGGGGGTTCTCACTACGAGCAGTACTTC
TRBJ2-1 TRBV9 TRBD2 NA CASSVGVARGVEQFF TGTGCCAGCAGCGTAGGAGTAGCGCGGGGGGTTGAGCAGTTCTTC
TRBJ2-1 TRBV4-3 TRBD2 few CASSPTWLAGVHEQFF TGCGCCAGCAGCCCAACCTGGCTAGCGGGAGTTCATGAGCAGTTCTTC
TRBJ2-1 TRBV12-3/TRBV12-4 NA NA CASCEGPNSNEQFF TGTGCCAGTTGCGAGGGACCGAACTCGAATGAGCAGTTCTTC
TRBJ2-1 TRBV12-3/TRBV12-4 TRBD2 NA CASSFRGSGGVEQFF TGTGCCAGCAGTTTCCGTGGTAGCGGGGGGGTCGAGCAGTTCTTC
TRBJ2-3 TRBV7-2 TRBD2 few CASSPNWREQRDTQYF TGTGCCAGCAGCCCCAATTGGCGGGAGCAGAGAGATACGCAGTATTTT
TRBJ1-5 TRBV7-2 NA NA CASSLETGRNQPQHF TGTGCCAGCAGCTTAGAGACAGGCCGCAATCAGCCCCAGCATTTT
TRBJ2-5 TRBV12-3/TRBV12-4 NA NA CASSPGDRGSEQYF TGTGCCAGCAGTCCCGGGGACCGGGGCTCGGAGCAGTACTTC
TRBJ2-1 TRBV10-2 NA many CASTPSSGYNEQFF TGCGCCAGCACCCCTTCAAGCGGTTACAATGAGCAGTTCTTC